Listed below are T cell receptor beta chains from one sample, sequenced in a study of blood T cell repertoires in COVID-19. Produced via immunoSEQ multiplex PCR; TCRdb's table is partial and in-frame only. Of hundreds of thousands of clones in the sample, more than 75% were seen once. The sequenced material came from PBMCs or T cells enriched from blood (not recorded which). The receptor set was obtained from a man aged 55-75 years who had recovered from COVID-19. CDR3s include the opening cysteine and the closing phenylalanine or tryptophan. The D gene is left open where the match is weak. Expanded clones get a size class; other rows say once, few or many, or leave the size out.

J: TRBJ1-1; D: TRBD1; V: TRBV5-1; size: -; DNA: TGCGCCAGCAGCCCGGGACAGACCCGGGGCACTGAAGCTTTCTTT; CDR3: CASSPGQTRGTEAFF
J: TRBJ1-2; D: -; V: TRBV19; size: few; DNA: TGTGCCAGTAACGGGATGAGGGGCTACACCTTC; CDR3: CASNGMRGYTF
J: TRBJ2-1; D: TRBD2; V: TRBV13; size: -; DNA: TGTGCCAGCAGCTTAGATTGGGTGAGCGGGAGTGGGGAGGATGAGCAGTTCTTC; CDR3: CASSLDWVSGSGEDEQFF
J: TRBJ2-3; D: TRBD2; V: TRBV5-1; size: once; DNA: TGCGCCAGCAGCTTGCCGGGACTAGCGGCCACAGATACGCAGTATTTT; CDR3: CASSLPGLAATDTQYF
J: TRBJ1-4; D: -; V: TRBV28; size: -; DNA: TGTGCCAGCAGTTTAGATGCCGGGTTCGGAAAACTGTTTTTT; CDR3: CASSLDAGFGKLFF
J: TRBJ2-6; D: -; V: TRBV19; size: -; DNA: TGTGCCAGTAGGACAGGTGGCTCTGGGGCCAACGTCCTGACTTTC; CDR3: CASRTGGSGANVLTF
J: TRBJ2-1; D: TRBD1; V: TRBV7-2; size: -; DNA: TGTGCCAGCAGCCCGACAGGGGGCGCTAGCAATGAGCAGTTCTTC; CDR3: CASSPTGGASNEQFF
J: TRBJ1-2; D: TRBD1; V: TRBV27; size: -; DNA: TGTGCCAGCAGTCCCCTACAGGGGAAGGGCGGCTACACCTTC; CDR3: CASSPLQGKGGYTF
J: TRBJ1-2; D: TRBD1; V: TRBV19; size: -; DNA: TGTGCCAGTAGTATCGACAGGGGGCGGAACTATGGCTACACCTTC; CDR3: CASSIDRGRNYGYTF
J: TRBJ2-7; D: TRBD1; V: TRBV6-5; size: -; DNA: TGTGCCAGCAAAGGTGGCGGGGACAGGATTTTTCTGGAGTACTTC; CDR3: CASKGGGDRIFLEYF
J: TRBJ1-6; D: TRBD1; V: TRBV9; size: -; DNA: TGTGCCAGCAGCGGTGGGGGACAGGCCTATAATTCACCCCTCCACTTT; CDR3: CASSGGGQAYNSPLHF
J: TRBJ2-1; D: -; V: TRBV12-3/TRBV12-4; size: -; DNA: TGTGCCAGCAGCGGGTACAATGAGCAGTTCTTC; CDR3: CASSGYNEQFF
J: TRBJ2-2; D: TRBD2; V: TRBV11-3; size: few; DNA: TGTGCCAGCAGCTTAGGCGGGCTAGCGGGAGTGGCGGCCGGGGAGCTGTTTTTT; CDR3: CASSLGGLAGVAAGELFF
J: TRBJ1-5; D: -; V: TRBV7-2; size: -; DNA: TGTGCCAGCAGCTCTAGCCGGGGCAATCAGCCCCAGCATTTT; CDR3: CASSSSRGNQPQHF
J: TRBJ2-7; D: -; V: TRBV11-3; size: -; DNA: TGTGCCAGCAGCTTAGCCCCCTTTAGCGGCTACGAGCAGTACTTC; CDR3: CASSLAPFSGYEQYF
J: TRBJ1-1; D: -; V: TRBV2; size: few; DNA: TGTGCCAGCAGACTAACGACAGTAACCCCTGAAGCTTTCTTT; CDR3: CASRLTTVTPEAFF
J: TRBJ2-7; D: -; V: TRBV24-1; size: once; DNA: TGTGCCACTAGTGGCGGTTCCTACGAGCAGTACTTC; CDR3: CATSGGSYEQYF
J: TRBJ1-2; D: -; V: TRBV7-9; size: -; DNA: TGTGCCAGCAGCTCCCACGCAGGGGAAAGAGGCTACACCTTC; CDR3: CASSSHAGERGYTF
J: TRBJ2-3; D: TRBD2; V: TRBV10-3; size: -; DNA: TGTGCCATCAGTGAGTCAAGCGGGGGCGGTACAGATACGCAGTATTTT; CDR3: CAISESSGGGTDTQYF
J: TRBJ2-5; D: -; V: TRBV14; size: -; DNA: TGTGCCAGCAGCCAAGGCCTTAGCGGTTGGGAGACCCAGTACTTC; CDR3: CASSQGLSGWETQYF
J: TRBJ1-2; D: -; V: TRBV7-9; size: -; DNA: TGTGCCAGCAGCCATCCCTGGACTCGGAGAGAAGGGGGCTACACCTTC; CDR3: CASSHPWTRREGGYTF
J: TRBJ2-3; D: -; V: TRBV6-5; size: once; DNA: TGTGCCAGCAGTACCGCTAGAGGTACGCAGTATTTT; CDR3: CASSTARGTQYF
J: TRBJ2-3; D: -; V: TRBV18; size: -; DNA: TGTGCCAGCTCACTTATGCCCCGAGTGGATACGCAGTATTTT; CDR3: CASSLMPRVDTQYF
J: TRBJ1-2; D: -; V: TRBV28; size: once; DNA: TGTGCCAGCAGTTTCGGACAGAGCTATGGCTACACCTTC; CDR3: CASSFGQSYGYTF
J: TRBJ2-2; D: TRBD1; V: TRBV3-1/TRBV3-2; size: -; DNA: TGTGCCAGCAGCCCCTGGACAGGGGGAACCGGGGAGCTGTTTTTT; CDR3: CASSPWTGGTGELFF
J: TRBJ1-2; D: -; V: TRBV5-5; size: -; DNA: TGTGCCAGCAGCTTGGAGACAGCGCGCGGCTACACCTTC; CDR3: CASSLETARGYTF
J: TRBJ2-1; D: -; V: TRBV6-6; size: once; DNA: TGTGCCAGCCCTCCGGGGACCGGGAGACCCTACAATGAGCAGTTCTTC; CDR3: CASPPGTGRPYNEQFF
J: TRBJ2-3; D: -; V: TRBV12-3/TRBV12-4; size: -; DNA: TGTGCCAGCAGTATGACACCAGATACGCAGTATTTT; CDR3: CASSMTPDTQYF
J: TRBJ2-1; D: -; V: TRBV4-1; size: -; DNA: TGCGCCAGCAGCCATATTCGGACTGGAATCCTCAGCAATGAGCAGTTCTTC; CDR3: CASSHIRTGILSNEQFF
J: TRBJ2-1; D: TRBD2; V: TRBV19; size: -; DNA: TGTGCCAGTAGTATGGGACTAGCGGGAGTAGGGCAGTTAGGGCGCAATGAGCAGTTCTTC; CDR3: CASSMGLAGVGQLGRNEQFF
J: TRBJ1-2; D: -; V: TRBV10-2; size: -; DNA: TGCGCCAGCAATCAGGGGCACTATGGCTACACCTTC; CDR3: CASNQGHYGYTF
J: TRBJ2-3; D: -; V: TRBV5-4; size: -; DNA: TGTGCCAGCAGCTACCGGGGGACAGATACGCAGTATTTT; CDR3: CASSYRGTDTQYF
J: TRBJ1-5; D: -; V: TRBV21-1; size: -; DNA: TGTGCCAGCAGCAGGCGGGACAGGGATTTCCCTTATAGCAATCAGCCCCAGCATTTT; CDR3: CASSRRDRDFPYSNQPQHF
J: TRBJ2-7; D: -; V: TRBV3-1/TRBV3-2; size: -; DNA: TGTGCCAGCAGCCAAGGTGTGTACACCTACGAGCAGTACTTC; CDR3: CASSQGVYTYEQYF
J: TRBJ1-5; D: -; V: TRBV18; size: -; DNA: TGTGCCAGCTCACCGGAGCCGTATAGCAATCAGCCCCAGCATTTT; CDR3: CASSPEPYSNQPQHF
J: TRBJ2-3; D: -; V: TRBV30; size: -; DNA: TGTGCCTGGAGCGCCGAGGGAACAAGCACAGATACGCAGTATTTT; CDR3: CAWSAEGTSTDTQYF
J: TRBJ2-3; D: -; V: TRBV24-1; size: -; DNA: TGTGCCACCAGTGATTATAGGGGGTCCGCAGATACGCAGTATTTT; CDR3: CATSDYRGSADTQYF
J: TRBJ1-5; D: -; V: TRBV3-1/TRBV3-2; size: -; DNA: TGTGCCAGCAGCCAGTATAGCAATCAGCCCCAGCATTTT; CDR3: CASSQYSNQPQHF
J: TRBJ1-1; D: -; V: TRBV27; size: -; DNA: TGTGCCAGCAGTCTGGGATCGGGAACTGAAGCTTTCTTT; CDR3: CASSLGSGTEAFF
J: TRBJ2-2; D: TRBD2; V: TRBV3-1/TRBV3-2; size: once; DNA: TGTGCCAGCAGCCAAATTTGGGAAAACCTAGCGGGAGAGACCGGGGAGCTGTTTTTT; CDR3: CASSQIWENLAGETGELFF
J: TRBJ2-2; D: TRBD2; V: TRBV20-1; size: once; DNA: TGCAGTGCTAGTGAGGGTGCGGGGGCCGGGGAGCTGTTTTTT; CDR3: CSASEGAGAGELFF
J: TRBJ2-1; D: TRBD1; V: TRBV3-1/TRBV3-2; size: -; DNA: TGTGCCAGCAGCCGGTGGACAGGGGCCTACAATGAGCAGTTCTTC; CDR3: CASSRWTGAYNEQFF